One sample yielded the 18 T cell receptor beta chains listed below, sequenced in a study of T cell responses to AZD1222 COVID-19 vaccine. Only in-frame clones appear in the TCRdb table, and some are missing; sequencing was by immunoSEQ multiplex PCR. Of roughly 150,000 clones listed, 70% to 90% are singletons. The specimen was peripheral blood, collected on day 0 of MenACWY control vaccination. The source is an adult in good health.

The chain couples TRBV5-5 to TRBJ1-4; D is undetermined. V was shortened by 4 bases and J by 7 bases, with 14 bases between the two germline ends. Looked up from germline, CDR1 is SGHKS and CDR2 is YYEKEE (reference sequence). CDR3 length: 14 amino acids. The CDR3 DNA reads as TGTGCCAGCAGCGCCGCCGCGGGGAGTGAAAAACTGTTTTTT. This sequence encodes CASSAAAGSEKLFF.

This clone occurred once. This rearrangement joins TRBV12-3 or TRBV12-4 to TRBJ1-1, with 10 bases fitting TRBD1. The CDR3 loop spans 13 amino acids. Losses at the gene ends were 4 bases for V and 4 bases for J; bases not matched to a gene: 0. CDR3 DNA: TGTGCCAGCAGTTGGGACAGGGGCACTGAAGCTTTCTTT. Its protein is CASSWDRGTEAFF.

This clone came up once. V is TRBV5-1 and J is TRBJ2-3; 8 nucleotides match TRBD2. Germline CDR1 is SGHRS and CDR2 is YFSETQ. The CDR3 length is 16 residues. Unmatched junction bases numbered 11, after V lost 5 bases and J lost 3 bases. The CDR3 sequence: CASRFGPGGTTDTQYF. The CDR3 DNA is TGCGCCAGCAGGTTCGGGCCGGGGGGGACAACAGATACGCAGTATTTT.

This clone occurred a few times. CDR3 sequence: CASSYSASGPDEQFF. The CDR3 DNA reads as TGTGCCAGCAGTTACTCGGCTAGCGGGCCGGATGAGCAGTTCTTC. The V gene is TRBV6-2 or TRBV6-3, the J gene TRBJ2-1; 8 positions match TRBD2. The CDR3 spans 15 residues. The ends lost 0 bases at V and 8 bases at J; junction bases unmatched: 6. Germline V gene lookup returns CDR1 MNHEY and CDR2 SVGEGT.

The rearrangement joins TRBV6-5 to TRBJ2-3; unclear D gene. The CDR3 extends over 13 amino acids. Deletions cut 2 bases from V and 5 bases from J, with 8 bases between. Germline V gives CDR1 MNHEY, CDR2 SVGAGI. In nucleotides, the CDR3 is TGTGCCAGCAGTTACGGAGTTGGAGATACGCAGTATTTT. Translated: CASSYGVGDTQYF.

The V call is TRBV6-6, the J call TRBJ1-2; no definite D call. There are 13 residues in the CDR3. Germline V gene data show CDR1 as MNHNY and CDR2 as SVGAGI (reference sequence). The V gene lost 4 bases and the J gene lost 2 bases, with 8 bases spanning the gap. CDR3 amino acids: CASSSGPNYGYTF. The CDR3 coding sequence is TGTGCCAGCAGTTCGGGTCCGAACTATGGCTACACCTTC.

This clone was seen a handful of times. This chain uses TRBV14 with TRBJ2-2; 7 bases line up with TRBD1. The CDR3 consists of 13 residues. V was pared by 5 bases and J by 6 bases, with 3 bases of the junction left unmatched. Germline CDR1 SGHDN, CDR2 FVKESK. The CDR3: CASSITGAGELFF. The CDR3 region has the DNA TGTGCCAGCAGCATAACAGGGGCCGGGGAGCTGTTTTTT.

This chain joins TRBV12-3 or TRBV12-4 and TRBJ1-5; D unresolved. This CDR3 has 12 residues. V was clipped by 3 bases and J by 8 bases, with 8 bases between them. The chain's CDR3 is CASSFRPEPQHF. CDR3 sequence (DNA): TGTGCCAGCAGTTTTCGGCCGGAGCCCCAGCATTTT.

The chain links TRBV6-1 to TRBJ1-5; a possible D gene is TRBD1 (5 bases). Trimming left V 3 bases short and J 0 bases short, with 9 bases between. CDR3 length equals 15 residues. The germline V gene has CDR1 MNHNS and CDR2 SASEGT. As DNA, the CDR3 is TGTGCCAGCAGTGAGAGGGGTTATAGCAATCAGCCCCAGCATTTT. This codes for CASSERGYSNQPQHF.

This sequence joins TRBV6-5 and TRBJ1-2, with D maybe TRBD1 (5 bases). The CDR3 runs to 13 residues. V lost 10 bases, J lost 6 bases, and 18 bases lay in between. Germline CDR1 is MNHEY and CDR2 is SVGAGI. The CDR3 nucleotides are TGTGCCATCCTAAAATCCGGAGGGGATGGCTACACCTTC. Its protein is CAILKSGGDGYTF.

The chain carries TRBV6-1 and TRBJ1-1; D is possibly TRBD1 (6 bases). CDR1 is MNHNS and CDR2 is SASEGT in the germline V gene. The CDR3 has 15 residues. V was trimmed by 2 bases and J by 5 bases, leaving 15 bases between them. The DNA for the CDR3 is TGTGCCAGCAGTGAAACTGACAGAAGGGGGACTGAAGCTTTCTTT. This encodes CASSETDRRGTEAFF.

The chain joins TRBV28 to TRBJ1-6, with D hard to call. Germline V gene lookup returns CDR1 MDHEN and CDR2 SYDVKM. The CDR3 has 18 residues. Trimming pared 3 bases from V and 5 bases from J, leaving 20 bases between. The CDR3 protein is CASSFPFPGPHDNSPLHF. CDR3 DNA: TGTGCCAGCAGTTTCCCTTTCCCCGGCCCCCATGATAATTCACCCCTCCACTTT.

The V and J genes are TRBV9 and TRBJ1-1; tentative D call: TRBD1 (6 bases). The CDR3 is 14 residues long. Trimming cost V 8 bases and J 0 bases, with 14 bases left between them. Germline V lookup: CDR1 SGDLS, CDR2 YYNGEE. CDR3 amino acids: CASSRGTMNTEAFF. The CDR3 DNA reads TGTGCCAGTTCCCGGGGGACAATGAACACTGAAGCTTTCTTT.

V gene TRBV6-5 combines with J gene TRBJ1-3; D unclear. The CDR3 has 15 residues. Germline assignment: CDR1 MNHEY and CDR2 SVGAGI. Trimming removed 3 bases from V and 0 bases from J, with 9 bases in between. CDR3 sequence (DNA): TGTGCCAGCAGTTATGACGGAAACTCTGGAAACACCATATATTTT. Its translation is CASSYDGNSGNTIYF.

This clone was counted between two and nine times. CDR3 in amino acids: CASSQDGGSLYGYTF. CDR3 coding DNA: TGCGCCAGCAGCCAAGATGGGGGCAGCTTATATGGCTACACCTTC. The chain is built from TRBV4-1 and TRBJ1-2; D is perhaps TRBD1 (6 bases). This CDR3 is 15 amino acids long. Trimming removed 0 bases at V and 5 bases at J, with 13 bases between. The germline CDR1 and CDR2 sequences are MGHRA and YSYEKL.

The chain carries TRBV30 and TRBJ1-5; TRBD1 is a possible D gene (6 bases). The CDR3 is made up of 15 amino acids. V was pared by 0 bases and J by 2 bases, with 11 bases between. Germline V gives CDR1 GTSNPN, CDR2 SVGIG (reference sequence). The CDR3 loop is CAWSVAGGGNQPQHF. The DNA of the CDR3 is TGTGCCTGGAGTGTAGCTGGGGGCGGCAATCAGCCCCAGCATTTT.

V gene TRBV29-1 combines with J gene TRBJ2-1; 12 bases match TRBD2. CDR3 size: 14 residues. V gave up 6 bases and J gave up 8 bases; unmatched junction bases: 8. Germline CDR1 is SQVTM and CDR2 is ANQGSEA. CDR3 nucleotides: TGCAGCGTCCGACTAGCGGGGGCAAGGGATGAGCAGTTCTTC. Its protein is CSVRLAGARDEQFF.

The genes are TRBV4-3 and TRBJ2-5, with D possibly matching TRBD2 (5 bases). Germline V gives CDR1 LGHNA, CDR2 YSLEER. The germline V and J ends were trimmed by 4 bases and 5 bases, with 14 bases remaining between them. This CDR3 region has 14 residues. The CDR3: CASSLRVRGETQYF. The CDR3 coding sequence is TGCGCCAGCAGCCTAAGAGTAAGAGGGGAGACCCAGTACTTC.